Listed here are 9 T cell receptor beta chains from one sample, sequenced in a study of monozygotic twins with cystic fibrosis. TCRdb's table, derived via immunoSEQ multiplex PCR, lists solely in-frame clones and lacks some. The sample consists of about 23,000 clones, approximately 90% of them appearing once. Sequences were obtained from blood. These receptors came from a girl aged 2 to 10 with cystic fibrosis.

This rearrangement joins TRBV6-1 to TRBJ1-4; D is unclear. The ends were cut back, 6 bases at V and 5 bases at J, with 10 bases in the middle. The CDR3 loop spans 13 amino acids. Germline V gene lookup returns CDR1 MNHNS and CDR2 SASEGT. The CDR3 DNA reads TGTGCCAGCAGGAACGGACTAAATGAAAAACTGTTTTTT. Translating gives CASRNGLNEKLFF.

This clone was observed a handful of times. V gene TRBV5-5 combines with J gene TRBJ2-7; 7 bases agree with TRBD1. This CDR3 comprises 15 residues. With V trimmed by 0 bases and J by 3 bases, 6 bases remained unmatched. Germline values: CDR1 SGHKS, CDR2 YYEKEE (reference sequence). The CDR3 is CASSLVSGGFYEQYF. The CDR3 bases are TGTGCCAGCAGCTTGGTGTCAGGGGGTTTCTACGAGCAGTACTTC.

This chain links TRBV4-3 with TRBJ1-2; the D is unclear. V was trimmed by 0 bases and J by 4 bases, leaving 9 bases between them. CDR1 is LGHNA, CDR2 YSLEER, per germline. CDR3 length: 14 amino acids. The chain's CDR3 is CASSQDQDGYGYTF. CDR3 DNA: TGCGCCAGCAGCCAAGACCAGGACGGCTATGGCTACACCTTC.

This chain joins TRBV30 and TRBJ1-1, with TRBD1 identical over 9 bases. The CDR3 length is 17 residues. Germline CDR1 is GTSNPN and CDR2 is SVGIG (reference sequence). J lost 6 bases, V lost 0 bases, and 14 bases had no gene match. CDR3 amino acids: CAWSVSMLSDRGAEAFF. The CDR3 DNA reads as TGTGCCTGGAGTGTATCTATGTTATCGGACAGGGGAGCTGAAGCTTTCTTT.

This chain joins TRBV5-5 and TRBJ2-1, with D perhaps matching TRBD1 (5 bases). This CDR3 has 13 amino acids. Trimming stripped 4 bases from V and 8 bases from J, with 13 bases between. Germline lookup yields CDR1 SGHKS and CDR2 YYEKEE (reference sequence). The CDR3 DNA reads as TGTGCCAGCAGCCCCCTAGGGGATGATGAGCAGTTCTTC. It encodes CASSPLGDDEQFF.

This sequence joins TRBV19 and TRBJ2-7; 11 bases are a match to TRBD1. The CDR3 length is 14 residues. V lost 3 bases, J lost 3 bases, and 1 base stayed unmatched. Germline CDR1 reads LNHDA; CDR2 reads SQIVND (reference sequence). For the CDR3, the DNA is TGTGCCAGTAGTATCGGGACAGGGGGCTACGAGCAGTACTTC. Translation: CASSIGTGGYEQYF.

The chain is built from TRBV7-9 and TRBJ2-7, with 9 bases fitting TRBD1. The V segment lost 4 bases and the J segment 4 bases; nucleotides outside the gene matches: 5. CDR3 length equals 14 residues. In germline, CDR1 is SEHNR, CDR2 FQNEAQ (reference sequence). The DNA of the CDR3 is TGTGCCAGCAGCTCCCGACAGGGGGGATACGAGCAGTACTTC. This gives the protein CASSSRQGGYEQYF.

The J gene is TRBJ1-2, the V gene TRBV19; 11 positions agree with TRBD1. Trimming cost V 5 bases and J 3 bases; bases outside gene matches: 2. CDR1 is LNHDA, CDR2 SQIVND, per germline (reference sequence). The CDR3 length is 14 residues. The DNA of the CDR3 is TGTGCCAGTAGTGGACAGGGGGCGTACTATGGCTACACCTTC. Protein sequence: CASSGQGAYYGYTF.

The chain couples TRBV4-3 to TRBJ1-6, with TRBD1 identical over 7 bases. After removal of 2 bases from V and 3 bases from J, the junction contained 4 bases not matched to a gene. The germline V gene has CDR1 LGHNA and CDR2 YSLEER. This CDR3 contains 16 residues. The CDR3 nucleotides are TGCGCCAGCAGCCAAACAACAGGGGTCTATAATTCACCCCTCCACTTT. Translated, it gives CASSQTTGVYNSPLHF.